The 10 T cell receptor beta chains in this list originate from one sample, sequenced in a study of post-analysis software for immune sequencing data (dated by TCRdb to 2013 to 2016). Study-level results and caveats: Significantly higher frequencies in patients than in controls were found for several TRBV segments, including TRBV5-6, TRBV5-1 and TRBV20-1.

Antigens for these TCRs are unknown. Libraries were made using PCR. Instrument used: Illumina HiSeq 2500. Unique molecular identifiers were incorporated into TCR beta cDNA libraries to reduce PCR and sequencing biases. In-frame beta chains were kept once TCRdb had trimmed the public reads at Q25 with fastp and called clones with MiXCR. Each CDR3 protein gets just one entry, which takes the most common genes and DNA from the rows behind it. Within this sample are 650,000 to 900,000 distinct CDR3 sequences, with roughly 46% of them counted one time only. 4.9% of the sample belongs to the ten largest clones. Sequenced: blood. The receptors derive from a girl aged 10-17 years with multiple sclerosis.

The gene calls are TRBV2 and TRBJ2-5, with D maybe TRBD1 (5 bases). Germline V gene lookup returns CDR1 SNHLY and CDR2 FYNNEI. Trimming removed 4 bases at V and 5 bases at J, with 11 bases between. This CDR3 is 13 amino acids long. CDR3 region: CASSGAGRETQYF. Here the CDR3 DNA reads TGTGCCAGCAGTGGGGCAGGGCGGGAGACCCAGTACTTC.

CDR3 DNA sequence: TGCAGTGCTAGAGAATTGCGGGGGACGACCTACAATGAGCAGTTCTTC. Protein sequence: CSARELRGTTYNEQFF. The chain links TRBV20-1 to TRBJ2-1, with TRBD2 matching 7 bases. The CDR3 is 16 residues long. Trimming removed 0 bases from V and 2 bases from J; junction bases left unmatched: 7. Germline loops: CDR1 DFQATT, CDR2 SNEGSKA (reference sequence).

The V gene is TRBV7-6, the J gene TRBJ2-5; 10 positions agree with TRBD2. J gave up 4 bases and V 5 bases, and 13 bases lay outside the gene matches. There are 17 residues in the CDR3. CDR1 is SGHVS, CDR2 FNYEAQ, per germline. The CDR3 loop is CASSDPRKREGSETQYF. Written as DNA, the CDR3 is TGTGCCAGCAGCGACCCACGAAAGCGGGAGGGATCAGAGACCCAGTACTTC.

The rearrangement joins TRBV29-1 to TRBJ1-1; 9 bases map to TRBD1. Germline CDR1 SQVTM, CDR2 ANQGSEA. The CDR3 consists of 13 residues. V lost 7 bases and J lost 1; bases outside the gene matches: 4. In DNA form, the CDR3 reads TGCAGCGGCATACAGGGGGCGAACACTGAAGCTTTCTTT. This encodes CSGIQGANTEAFF.

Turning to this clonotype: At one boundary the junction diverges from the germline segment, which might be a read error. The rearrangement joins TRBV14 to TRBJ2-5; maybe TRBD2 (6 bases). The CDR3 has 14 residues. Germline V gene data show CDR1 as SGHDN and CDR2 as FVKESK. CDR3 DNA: TGTGCCGGCAGCCAATATCACGGGAGAGAGACCCAGTACTTC. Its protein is CAGSQYHGRETQYF.

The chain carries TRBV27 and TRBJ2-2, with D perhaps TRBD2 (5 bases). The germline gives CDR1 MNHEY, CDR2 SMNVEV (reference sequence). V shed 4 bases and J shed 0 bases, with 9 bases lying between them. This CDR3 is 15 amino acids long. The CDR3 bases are TGTGCCAGCAGTTACCTTAGCGCGAACACCGGGGAGCTGTTTTTT. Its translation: CASSYLSANTGELFF.

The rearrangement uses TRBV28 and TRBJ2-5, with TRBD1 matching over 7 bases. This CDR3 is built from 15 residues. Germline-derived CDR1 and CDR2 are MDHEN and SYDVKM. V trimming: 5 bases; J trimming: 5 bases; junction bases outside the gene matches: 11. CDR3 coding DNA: TGTGCCAGCAGTCGATGGCAGGGGGTATTGGAGACCCAGTACTTC. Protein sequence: CASSRWQGVLETQYF.

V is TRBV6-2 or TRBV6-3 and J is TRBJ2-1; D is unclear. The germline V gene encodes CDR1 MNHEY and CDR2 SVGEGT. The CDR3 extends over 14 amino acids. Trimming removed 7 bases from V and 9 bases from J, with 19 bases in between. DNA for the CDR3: TGTGCCAGCACCGCTCCCCTGGCTACCGGTGAGCAGTTCTTC. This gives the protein CASTAPLATGEQFF.

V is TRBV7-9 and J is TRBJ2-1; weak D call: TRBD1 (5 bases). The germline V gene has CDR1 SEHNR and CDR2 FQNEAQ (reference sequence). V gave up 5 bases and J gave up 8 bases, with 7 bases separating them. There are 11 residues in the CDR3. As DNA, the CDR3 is TGTGCCAGCAGCACGACAGATGAGCAGTTCTTC. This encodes CASSTTDEQFF.

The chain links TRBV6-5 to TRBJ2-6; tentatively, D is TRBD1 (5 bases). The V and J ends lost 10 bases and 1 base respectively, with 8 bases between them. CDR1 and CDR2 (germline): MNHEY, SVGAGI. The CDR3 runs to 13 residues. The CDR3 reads CATRESGANVLTF. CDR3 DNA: TGTGCCACCAGGGAATCTGGGGCCAACGTCCTGACTTTC.